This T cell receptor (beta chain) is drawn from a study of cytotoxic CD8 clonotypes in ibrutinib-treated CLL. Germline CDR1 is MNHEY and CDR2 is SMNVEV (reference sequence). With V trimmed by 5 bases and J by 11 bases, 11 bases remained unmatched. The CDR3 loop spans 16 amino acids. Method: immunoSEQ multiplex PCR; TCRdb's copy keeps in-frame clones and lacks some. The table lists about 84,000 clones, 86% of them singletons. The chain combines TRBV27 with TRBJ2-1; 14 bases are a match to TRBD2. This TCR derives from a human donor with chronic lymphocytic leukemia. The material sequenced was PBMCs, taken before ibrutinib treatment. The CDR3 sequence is CASSPLRLAGGGKQFF. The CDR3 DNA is TGTGCCAGCAGTCCGCTCCGACTAGCGGGAGGGGGTAAGCAGTTCTTC.